This T cell receptor beta chain appears in the sequencing data of a study of shared clonotypes between healthy human individuals. Turning to the study itself: The donor pool was made up of a couple of women and a few men aged 18 to 49. Each donor contributed plates that comprised three CD4 naive, three CD4 memory, two CD8 naive and one CD8 memory.

Whole-study results and caveats: On the whole, naive subsets had larger estimated richness than memory subsets had.

Naive CD8 cells comprised CD45RO-negative, CCR7-positively selected cells, excluding terminally differentiated effector memory CD45RA+ cells. About this clone itself: Its antigen is undetermined. The same CDR3 is also encoded by other DNA sequences in this sample.

Assay used: immunoSEQ multiplex PCR; TCRdb lists only in-frame clones, some missing. The sample carries about 2.2 million clones, about 92% recorded once. Trimming removed 3 bases from V and 0 bases from J, with 4 bases in between. CDR1 SGHNT and CDR2 YYREEE come from the germline V gene (reference sequence). The CDR3 is made up of 12 amino acids. The gene calls are TRBV5-4 and TRBJ2-7; D remains unclear. The clonotype originates from a young man in good health. Some clones in this sample may be carry-over from other donors' samples. Source material: naive CD8+ T cells from PBMCs. The CDR3 region is CASSSDSYEQYF. The CDR3 DNA sequence: TGTGCCAGCAGCTCGGACTCCTACGAGCAGTACTTC.